Listed here are 27 T cell receptor beta chains from one sample, sequenced in a study of Ad26.COV2.S vaccination and SARS-CoV-2 variants. Described treatment: 15 to 20 received Ad26.COV2.S at low or high dose, single or two shots; 5 received placebo; per-sample allocation not given. Collection of samples fell on day 63 after the first vaccine or placebo injection. Data came from immunoSEQ multiplex PCR; TCRdb stores just in-frame clones and leaves some out. The sample contains some 390,000 clones, 75% to 90% of which appear only once. The sample was peripheral blood, taken in a trial of Ad26.COV2.S vaccine versus placebo. These receptors all stem from a person between 18 and 65 years old who received the Ad26.COV2.S COVID-19 vaccine or a placebo.

The V call is TRBV12-5, the J call TRBJ2-2; TRBD1 matches at 7 bases. V shed 3 bases, J shed 1 base, and the junction held 2 bases outside the gene matches. Germline V gives CDR1 LGHNT, CDR2 FRNRAP. The CDR3 runs 15 residues. CDR3 loop: CASGFRQGNTGELFF. Written as DNA, the CDR3 is TGTGCTAGTGGTTTTCGACAGGGGAACACCGGGGAGCTGTTTTTT. Drawing the rest from reference TRBV12-5 and TRBJ2-2, the complete variable domain is DARVTQTPRHKVTEMGQEVTMRCQPILGHNTVFWYRQTMMQGLELLAYFRNRAPLDDSGMPKDRFSAEMPDATLATLKIQPSEPRDSAVYFCASGFRQGNTGELFFGEGSRLTVL.

This chain connects TRBV30 to TRBJ1-2; possibly TRBD1 for D (5 bases). Germline lookup yields CDR1 GTSNPN and CDR2 SVGIG (reference sequence). V was pared by 5 bases and J by 3 bases, with 7 bases between. The CDR3 is 11 amino acids. Here the CDR3 reads CAWQGDYGYTF. The CDR3 DNA reads TGTGCCTGGCAGGGAGACTATGGCTACACCTTC.

The gene calls are TRBV27 and TRBJ1-2, with 7 bases aligning to TRBD1. The germline gives CDR1 MNHEY, CDR2 SMNVEV (reference sequence). The CDR3 covers 13 residues. V gave up 5 bases and J gave up 7 bases; unmatched junction bases: 7. The CDR3 region is CASSKTGISGYTF. Written as DNA, the CDR3 is TGTGCCAGCAGTAAGACAGGGATCAGTGGCTACACCTTC.

The chain employs TRBV4-1 and TRBJ2-7; D ambiguous. V was clipped by 0 bases and J by 0 bases, with 12 bases between them. Germline CDR1 MGHRA, CDR2 YSYEKL. The CDR3 is made up of 16 amino acids. In nucleotides, the CDR3 is TGCGCCAGCAGCCAAGAAGTAGGCCTGAACTCCTACGAGCAGTACTTC. Translated: CASSQEVGLNSYEQYF.

The V gene is TRBV25-1, the J gene TRBJ1-1; D may be TRBD1 (5 bases). CDR1 and CDR2 (germline): MGHDK, SYGVNS. This CDR3 spans 14 amino acids. The ends were cut back, 6 bases at V and 4 bases at J, with 15 bases in the middle. In DNA, the CDR3 is TGTGCCAGCAGCAGAACAGGACCCGGCACTGAAGCTTTCTTT. As protein: CASSRTGPGTEAFF.

The chain joins TRBV19 to TRBJ1-2; maybe TRBD1 (6 bases). The V gene's germline CDR1 is LNHDA and CDR2 SQIVND (reference sequence). Trimming cost V 5 bases and J 8 bases, with 21 bases left between them. This CDR3 is built from 15 residues. The CDR3 DNA is TGTGCCAGTAGTCTCGGCAGGGGAGGGCGTAGGGGCTACACCTTC. Protein: CASSLGRGGRRGYTF.

The chain carries TRBV3-1 (or the pseudogene TRBV3-2) and TRBJ2-1; D uncertain. Looked up from germline, CDR1 is LGHDT and CDR2 is YNNKEL (reference sequence). CDR3 size: 12 residues. V was clipped by 4 bases and J by 8 bases, with 9 bases between them. For the CDR3, the DNA is TGTGCCAGCAGCCGTTTTTTCCATGAGCAGTTCTTC. This sequence encodes CASSRFFHEQFF.

This chain links TRBV20-1 with TRBJ2-1; 10 bases fit TRBD2. Germline V gene data show CDR1 as DFQATT and CDR2 as SNEGSKA (reference sequence). V lost 3 bases, J lost 7 bases, and 6 bases stayed unmatched. The CDR3 sequence is 14 residues long. The CDR3 nucleotides read TGCAGTGCTAGTAGTCTAGCGGGAGTTAATGAGCAGTTCTTC. Translated, it gives CSASSLAGVNEQFF.

This rearrangement joins TRBV10-3 to TRBJ2-5, with 14 bases fitting TRBD2. The CDR3 contains 16 residues. Trimming at V came to 4 bases and at J to 5 bases, leaving 6 bases not matched to a gene. CDR1 is ENHRY, CDR2 SYGVKD, per germline. The CDR3 DNA follows: TGTGCCATCAGTGGGGGACTAGCGGGAGAACGGGAGACCCAGTACTTC. It codes for CAISGGLAGERETQYF.

CDR3 sequence reads: CASSTGTGRSGNTIYF. The CDR3 nucleotides are TGTGCCAGCAGCACGGGGACAGGGCGCTCTGGAAACACCATATATTTT. V gene TRBV9 combines with J gene TRBJ1-3; 9 nucleotides agree with TRBD1. The CDR3 is 16 residues long. After removal of 4 bases from V and 0 bases from J, the junction contained 5 bases not matched to a gene. CDR1 is SGDLS, CDR2 YYNGEE, per germline.

The chain has TRBV7-8 and TRBJ1-1; no clear D. Trimming took 1 base from V and 5 from J, leaving 11 bases between them. Germline V gene data show CDR1 as SGHVS and CDR2 as FQNEAQ. The CDR3 consists of 14 residues. The CDR3 region has the DNA TGTGCCAGCAGCTTAGACCCGGGAGGGACTGAAGCTTTCTTT. Translation: CASSLDPGGTEAFF.

The genes are TRBV3-1 (or the pseudogene TRBV3-2) and TRBJ2-3, with D tentatively TRBD1 (5 bases). V lost 0 bases and J 6 bases, leaving 16 bases between the germline ends. CDR3 length: 16 residues. Germline CDR1 is LGHDT and CDR2 is YNNKEL (reference sequence). CDR3 loop: CASSQDLSPGWDTQYF. The CDR3 DNA reads TGTGCCAGCAGCCAAGATCTCAGCCCAGGGTGGGATACGCAGTATTTT.

The chain joins TRBV24-1 to TRBJ2-7; 13 bases are shared with TRBD2. V lost 5 bases, J lost 3 bases, and 6 bases stayed unmatched. The germline gives CDR1 KGHDR, CDR2 SFDVKD. The CDR3 totals 16 residues. The CDR3 bases are TGTGCCACCAGTGTCCCACTAGCGGGAGGGGGCTACGAGCAGTACTTC. Translation: CATSVPLAGGGYEQYF.

This chain uses TRBV5-4 with TRBJ2-7; the match to TRBD1 covers 7 bases. Germline V gene lookup returns CDR1 SGHNT and CDR2 YYREEE (reference sequence). The CDR3 covers 15 residues. V lost 3 bases and J lost 6; bases outside the gene matches: 12. This CDR3 is CASSSETGPQSEQYF. The CDR3 coding sequence is TGTGCCAGCAGCTCGGAGACAGGGCCCCAATCCGAGCAGTACTTC.

The chain couples TRBV5-6 to TRBJ1-3; 7 nucleotides align to TRBD1. The J segment lost 0 bases and the V segment lost 4 bases, leaving 7 bases of the junction unmatched. Germline-derived CDR1 and CDR2 are SGHDT and YYEEEE. The CDR3 runs to 16 residues. The CDR3 nucleotides are TGTGCCAGCAGCCCGACAGGGTTATCCTCTGGAAACACCATATATTTT. It is translated as CASSPTGLSSGNTIYF. The complete variable domain, with remaining parts taken from reference TRBV5-6 and TRBJ1-3, reads DAGVTQSPTHLIKTRGQQVTLRCSPKSGHDTVSWYQQALGQGPQFIFQYYEEEERQRGNFPDRFSGHQFPNYSSELNVNALLLGDSALYLCASSPTGLSSGNTIYFGEGSWLTVV.

The chain has TRBV7-3 and TRBJ2-5, with 9 bases matching TRBD2. Trimming removed 5 bases from V and 4 bases from J; junction bases left unmatched: 8. Germline V CDR1 and CDR2: SGHTA, FQGTGA. CDR3 length: 15 amino acids. The CDR3 nucleotides read TGTGCCAGCAGCCAAGGGGCGGGAGGGCCAGAGACCCAGTACTTC. Translating it yields CASSQGAGGPETQYF. The entire variable domain, with the rest obtained from reference TRBV7-3 and TRBJ2-5, is as follows: GAGVSQTPSNKVTEKGKYVELRCDPISGHTALYWYRQSLGQGPEFLIYFQGTGAADDSGLPNDRFFAVRPEGSVSTLKIQRTERGDSAVYLCASSQGAGGPETQYFGPGTRLLVL.

The gene calls are TRBV9 and TRBJ2-1, with 7 positions matching TRBD1. The germline V gene has CDR1 SGDLS and CDR2 YYNGEE. The J segment lost 8 bases and the V segment lost 0 bases, leaving 8 bases of the junction unmatched. The CDR3 is made up of 15 amino acids. Here the CDR3 DNA reads TGTGCCAGCAGCGTAGACCCGACAGGGCTCGATGAGCAGTTCTTC. Translated, it gives CASSVDPTGLDEQFF.

The chain uses TRBV29-1 and TRBJ1-2; TRBD1 might be the D (5 bases). The CDR3 contains 13 residues. V lost 3 bases and J 2 bases, leaving 10 bases between the germline ends. The V gene's germline CDR1 is SQVTM and CDR2 ANQGSEA. CDR3 residues: CSVDRGSNYGYTF. The CDR3 DNA follows: TGCAGCGTTGATAGGGGTTCAAACTATGGCTACACCTTC.

The chain is built from TRBV28 and TRBJ2-5; tentative D call: TRBD1 (8 bases). CDR3 length: 13 residues. Germline values: CDR1 MDHEN, CDR2 SYDVKM. V dropped 8 bases and J dropped 4 bases, with 14 bases sitting between them. The CDR3 DNA sequence: TGTGCCAGCGACAGGGGAGGGTTAGAGACCCAGTACTTC. This gives the protein CASDRGGLETQYF.

This chain joins TRBV11-3 and TRBJ2-7, with TRBD2 matching 7 bases. CDR1 and CDR2 (germline): SGHNT, YENEEA. The CDR3 extends over 16 amino acids. With V trimmed by 6 bases and J by 0 bases, 11 bases remained unmatched. As DNA, the CDR3 is TGTGCCAGCAGTCACACTAGCGCCGGGTTCTCCTACGAGCAGTACTTC. Translation: CASSHTSAGFSYEQYF.

The V gene is TRBV4-1, the J gene TRBJ1-5; D remains unclear. The V end was cut by 0 bases, the J end by 0 bases, with 15 bases between. In germline, CDR1 is MGHRA, CDR2 YSYEKL. The CDR3 covers 18 residues. CDR3 protein: CASSQEKGSSNSNQPQHF. The CDR3 DNA is TGCGCCAGCAGCCAAGAAAAGGGCAGCTCTAATAGCAATCAGCCCCAGCATTTT.

With regard to this clone: This CDR3 is also generated by other DNA sequences in the sample. The J gene is TRBJ1-2, the V gene TRBV12-3 or TRBV12-4, with a possible D match to TRBD1 (5 bases). The CDR3 has 13 amino acids. The V gene lost 6 bases and the J gene lost 1 base, with 9 bases spanning the gap. The CDR3 region is CASSLGVNYGYTF. The CDR3 nucleotides are TGTGCCAGCAGCCTAGGGGTTAACTATGGCTACACCTTC.

The V and J genes are TRBV28 and TRBJ1-5; TRBD1 aligns across 9 bases. The CDR3 loop spans 14 amino acids. The germline V gene encodes CDR1 MDHEN and CDR2 SYDVKM. The trim removed 6 bases at V and 4 bases at J, leaving 4 bases unmatched. In nucleotides, the CDR3 is TGTGCCAGCAGGGCGGACAGGGGAAATCAGCCCCAGCATTTT. It is translated as CASRADRGNQPQHF.

The chain links TRBV19 to TRBJ2-1; the match to TRBD2 covers 12 bases. CDR1 is LNHDA and CDR2 is SQIVND in the germline V gene (reference sequence). The CDR3 is 14 residues long. The junction had 6 bases not matched to a gene; V was cut back by 6 bases and J by 9 bases. The CDR3 sequence is CASRMTSGSSEQFF. DNA for the CDR3: TGTGCCAGTAGGATGACTAGCGGGAGCAGTGAGCAGTTCTTC.

This chain connects TRBV5-1 to TRBJ2-5; D may be TRBD2 (6 bases). Germline CDR1 is SGHRS and CDR2 is YFSETQ. V was trimmed by 0 bases and J by 3 bases, leaving 9 bases between them. This CDR3 spans 14 amino acids. The CDR3 DNA follows: TGCGCCAGCAGCTTGGGGAGGGGTGAAGAGACCCAGTACTTC. As protein: CASSLGRGEETQYF.

The chain combines TRBV6-2 or TRBV6-3 with TRBJ2-3; D unresolved. In germline, CDR1 is MNHEY, CDR2 SVGEGT. The V and J ends lost 2 bases and 0 bases respectively, with 9 bases between them. CDR3 length: 15 residues. CDR3 region: CASSYGVVSTDTQYF. The CDR3, as DNA: TGTGCCAGCAGTTACGGAGTGGTGAGCACAGATACGCAGTATTTT.

The V gene is TRBV7-9, the J gene TRBJ1-1; D gene ambiguous. Germline V gives CDR1 SEHNR, CDR2 FQNEAQ (reference sequence). CDR3 length: 11 amino acids. Trimming left V 3 bases short and J 5 bases short, with 4 bases between. CDR3 sequence reads: CASSLRTEAFF. Here the CDR3 DNA reads TGTGCCAGCAGCTTGAGAACTGAAGCTTTCTTT.